What follows are 19 T cell receptor beta chains derived from one specimen sequenced in a study of blood T cells in healthy people across ages. Primed by a sample-barcoded 5' primer and a J-beta primer mix, a second PCR proceeded for 7 to 11 cycles. TCRdb reanalysed the 5' RACE reads using MiXCR and keeps one entry per CDR3 protein. The sample includes fewer than 800,000 distinct CDR3 sequences, around a quarter of them seen just once. The sample was also reused in another study, on T cells of mothers and their children.

The sequenced material came from blood. The source of these receptors is a boy between 10 and 17 years old in good health.

V usage is TRBV5-1 and J usage is TRBJ2-7, with 10 bases lining up with TRBD2. Trimming at V came to 0 bases and at J to 0 bases, leaving 12 bases not matched to a gene. The germline gives CDR1 SGHRS, CDR2 YFSETQ. The CDR3 sequence is 19 residues long. The CDR3 spells CASSLGPRDSSGGSYEQYF. The CDR3 region has the DNA TGCGCCAGCAGCTTGGGGCCCCGGGATTCTAGCGGGGGCTCCTACGAGCAGTACTTC.

The chain has TRBV10-3 and TRBJ2-6; 9 positions agree with TRBD1. The CDR3 extends over 18 amino acids. The germline CDR1 and CDR2 sequences are ENHRY and SYGVKD. V lost 2 bases to trimming and J lost 2 bases; unmatched junction nucleotides: 7. The CDR3 reads CAISEGTGSSTGANVLTF. The CDR3 DNA reads as TGTGCCATCAGTGAGGGGACAGGGTCGTCCACTGGGGCCAACGTCCTGACTTTC.

This clonotype was observed a few times. CDR3 nucleotide sequence: TGCAGCGTGGTGTTTTGGGCGAGCTCCTACGAGCAGTACTTC. Translation gives CSVVFWASSYEQYF. V gene TRBV29-1 combines with J gene TRBJ2-5, with D hard to call. The J call may be incorrect, as the DNA end agrees better with TRBJ2-7. From germline, CDR1 is SQVTM and CDR2 ANQGSEA. CDR3 length: 14 amino acids.

The V call is TRBV9, the J call TRBJ1-1, with 7 positions matching TRBD1. CDR1 and CDR2 (germline): SGDLS, YYNGEE. V lost 2 bases, J lost 3 bases, and 7 bases stayed unmatched. The CDR3 sequence is 15 residues long. CDR3 residues: CASSVAGTVDTEAFF. The CDR3 DNA is TGTGCCAGCAGCGTGGCCGGGACAGTTGACACTGAAGCTTTCTTT.

The sample holds a few counts of this clonotype. This sequence joins TRBV7-9 and TRBJ1-2; no firm D call. The CDR3 spans 14 residues. CDR1 and CDR2 from the germline V gene are SEHNR and FQNEAQ (reference sequence). V lost 0 bases and J 7 bases, leaving 12 bases between the germline ends. CDR3 in amino acids: CASSLAVGRGGYTF. The DNA of the CDR3 is TGTGCCAGCAGCTTAGCGGTAGGGCGAGGTGGCTACACCTTC.

This clonotype was found many times. This chain links TRBV12-3 or TRBV12-4 with TRBJ2-5, with unresolved D. Matching the DNA end better, TRBJ2-1 makes the J call doubtful. The CDR3 is 13 residues long. CDR3 residues: CASSFYGNNEQFF. Written as DNA, the CDR3 is TGTGCCAGCAGTTTTTACGGCAACAATGAGCAGTTCTTC.

This clonotype was detected a few times. The chain combines TRBV10-3 with TRBJ2-1; D call uncertain. The CDR3 runs to 16 residues. Trimming took 3 bases from V and 0 from J, leaving 12 bases between them. In germline, CDR1 is ENHRY, CDR2 SYGVKD. This CDR3 is CAISDDAGSSYNEQFF. The CDR3, as DNA: TGTGCCATCAGTGATGACGCCGGAAGCTCCTACAATGAGCAGTTCTTC.

In this sample, this clonotype turned up a few times. V usage is TRBV5-1 and J usage is TRBJ1-3, with D tentatively TRBD1 (5 bases). Trimming left V 0 bases short and J 4 bases short, with 14 bases between. The CDR3 is 16 amino acids. CDR1 and CDR2 (germline): SGHRS, YFSETQ. The CDR3 sequence is CASSLGQTKGGNTIYF. In DNA, the CDR3 is TGCGCCAGCAGCTTGGGACAGACCAAGGGAGGAAACACCATATATTTT. Complete variable domain (other parts from reference TRBV5-1 and TRBJ1-3): KAGVTQTPRYLIKTRGQQVTLSCSPISGHRSVSWYQQTPGQGLQFLFEYFSETQRNKGNFPGRFSGRQFSNSRSEMNVSTLELGDSALYLCASSLGQTKGGNTIYFGEGSWLTVV.

This clonotype was recorded a few times. This sequence joins TRBV7-6 and TRBJ1-4; D remains ambiguous. This CDR3 is 17 amino acids long. CDR1 and CDR2 (germline): SGHVS, FNYEAQ. V lost 3 bases and J lost 5, with 19 bases in between. The CDR3 loop is CASSLSPELTGNEKLFF. The CDR3 region has the DNA TGTGCCAGCAGCTTGAGCCCAGAACTCACTGGGAATGAAAAACTGTTTTTT. The full variable domain, completed using reference TRBV7-6 and TRBJ1-4, is GAGVSQSPRYKVTKRGQDVALRCDPISGHVSLYWYRQALGQGPEFLTYFNYEAQQDKSGLPNDRFSAERPEGSISTLTIQRTEQRDSAMYRCASSLSPELTGNEKLFFGSGTQLSVL.

The rearrangement joins TRBV29-1 to TRBJ1-1; D is unresolved. V was trimmed by 0 bases and J by 2 bases, leaving 7 bases between them. The CDR3 runs to 13 residues. CDR1 SQVTM and CDR2 ANQGSEA come from the germline V gene. CDR3 sequence reads: CSVEDAPNTEAFF. The CDR3 DNA is TGCAGCGTTGAAGATGCCCCTAACACTGAAGCTTTCTTT.

This clonotype was picked up a small number of times. The genes are TRBV18 and TRBJ2-3; 7 bases agree with TRBD2. Germline V gives CDR1 KGHSH, CDR2 LQKENI. Trimming removed 5 bases from V and 3 bases from J; junction bases left unmatched: 2. This CDR3 comprises 13 residues. The CDR3 DNA reads as TGTGCCAGCTCAACGGGAGGAACAGATACGCAGTATTTT. Its translation: CASSTGGTDTQYF.

The J gene is TRBJ2-5, the V gene TRBV28, with unresolved D. The germline V gene encodes CDR1 MDHEN and CDR2 SYDVKM. V lost 3 bases and J 3 bases, leaving 8 bases between the germline ends. This CDR3 is 13 amino acids long. CDR3: CASSLREKETQYF. CDR3 coding DNA: TGTGCCAGCAGTTTGAGAGAGAAAGAGACCCAGTACTTC.

The J gene is TRBJ2-5, the V gene TRBV6-5; D is unclear. There are 14 residues in the CDR3. The germline gives CDR1 MNHEY, CDR2 SVGAGI. The germline V and J ends were trimmed by 5 bases and 5 bases, with 15 bases remaining between them. In DNA form, the CDR3 reads TGTGCCAGCAGTCCTTGGACGGAAGGGGAGACCCAGTACTTC. This codes for CASSPWTEGETQYF.

The chain links TRBV6-1 to TRBJ2-5; D may be TRBD1 or TRBD2 (5 bases each). This CDR3 comprises 14 residues. The V gene's germline CDR1 is MNHNS and CDR2 SASEGT. V shed 8 bases and J shed 1 base, with 14 bases lying between them. The CDR3 sequence is CASRNSRGQETQYF. Here the CDR3 DNA reads TGTGCCAGCCGGAATTCGAGGGGCCAAGAGACCCAGTACTTC.

The V and J genes are TRBV7-2 and TRBJ2-5, with D possibly matching TRBD1 (6 bases). The ends were cut back, 5 bases at V and 5 bases at J, with 12 bases in the middle. Germline V CDR1 and CDR2: SGHTA, FQGNSA. The CDR3 runs to 13 residues. This chain's CDR3 is CASSQGIWETQYF. The CDR3 DNA sequence: TGTGCCAGCAGCCAGGGGATTTGGGAGACCCAGTACTTC.

This clonotype was recorded a few times. V is TRBV11-3 and J is TRBJ2-3, with D possibly matching TRBD1 (6 bases). V dropped 3 bases and J dropped 2 bases, with 12 bases sitting between them. The CDR3 contains 15 residues. CDR1 is SGHNT and CDR2 is YENEEA in the germline V gene. CDR3 nucleotides: TGTGCCAGCAGCTTGGCCCCAGGGGACACAGATACGCAGTATTTT. The encoded protein is CASSLAPGDTDTQYF.

The chain uses TRBV7-2 and TRBJ2-7; TRBD2 might be the D (6 bases). Germline CDR1 and CDR2: SGHTA and FQGNSA. The V gene lost 2 bases and the J gene lost 7 bases, with 15 bases spanning the gap. The CDR3 is 14 amino acids. DNA for the CDR3: TGTGCCAGCAGCTTAAGTTGGGTAGCGGCAGAGCAGTACTTC. It translates to CASSLSWVAAEQYF.

The rearrangement links TRBV29-1 to TRBJ2-7, with no clear D. Trimming left V 0 bases short and J 7 bases short, with 13 bases between. Germline V gene sequence: CDR1 SQVTM, CDR2 ANQGSEA. The CDR3 is 13 amino acids. The CDR3 coding sequence is TGCAGCGTTGAAGATCACTACGGTACGGAGCAGTACTTC. As protein: CSVEDHYGTEQYF.

The CDR3 DNA is TGTGCCAGCAGTGAGGAGGGTTATCAGCCCCAGCATTTT. Translation gives CASSEEGYQPQHF. This rearrangement joins TRBV2 to TRBJ1-5; D ambiguous. The CDR3 length is 13 residues. The germline V and J ends were trimmed by 3 bases and 5 bases, with 8 bases remaining between them. Germline V CDR1 and CDR2: SNHLY, FYNNEI.